This T cell receptor (beta chain) emerged from a study of early T cells in non-severe SARS-CoV-2 infection. Study-wide background: The sequenced material was bulk RNA from unsorted whole blood, and its chains were unpaired.

This clonotype was counted between two and nine times. The V gene's germline CDR1 is MGHDK and CDR2 SYGVNS. The CDR3 sequence is 11 residues long. Trimming removed 3 bases from V and 12 bases from J, with 9 bases in between. TCRdb used MiXCR to reprocess the 5' RACE reads, holding one entry per CDR3 protein. Of more than 50,000 distinct CDR3 sequences in the sample, approximately 12% were seen once. This sequence originates from an adult who was a healthcare worker with PCR-confirmed SARS-CoV-2 infection or an uninfected control (not recorded which). V is TRBV25-1 and J is TRBJ2-1; D gene uncertain. Sequencing was carried out using whole blood. The CDR3 here is CASSDGRLQFF. CDR3 in DNA: TGTGCCAGCAGTGATGGGCGTCTGCAGTTCTTC.